This T cell receptor beta chain was captured by sequencing in a study of OX40 agonist ivuxolimab in advanced cancers. Overall study: Patient treatment consisted of intravenous ivuxolimab administration every 2 weeks at 0.01 to 10 mg/kg. Three patients had partial responses: one hepatocellular carcinoma, two cutaneous melanoma.

Findings and caveats of the study: Blood T cells, both CD4+ and CD8+, expanded clonally by week 6 at 0.1 to 3.0 mg/kg.

Some clones are missing from TCRdb's copy, which holds only in-frame ones; the method was immunoSEQ multiplex PCR. The sample carries some 100,000 clones, 75% to 95% recorded once. About this clone itself: What it binds is not known.

The length of the CDR3 is 15 residues. Trimming pared 4 bases from V and 0 bases from J, leaving 10 bases between. Germline V gene sequence: CDR1 LNHDA, CDR2 SQIVND (reference sequence). Blood sampling was done at baseline, cycle 4 day 1, and cycle 7 day 1. The source of this sequence is an adult with an advanced solid tumor such as melanoma, head and neck, liver or kidney cancer. This chain connects TRBV19 to TRBJ1-3; no definite D call. Material: CD4+ or CD8+ T cells sorted from blood, obtained in a trial of the OX40 agonist ivuxolimab. CDR3 nucleotides: TGTGCCAGTAGTACAGGACGCAACTCTGGAAACACCATATATTTT. Translating it yields CASSTGRNSGNTIYF.